This T cell receptor (beta chain) originates from a study of cytomegalovirus exposure and HLA in healthy donors. Whole-study results and caveats: Reported performance of the classifier showed diagnosis of cytomegalovirus status with high specificity and sensitivity.

The CDR3 is made up of 14 amino acids. In germline, CDR1 is LGHNA, CDR2 YSLEER. Trimming took 1 base from V and 8 from J, leaving 14 bases between them. This clone has only a few counts. Its antigen is not known. The primer mix had 60 Vbeta and 13 Jbeta primers. Profiled with immunoSEQ multiplex PCR; TCRdb holds only in-frame clones, not every one. The sample holds more than 85,000 clones, over 60% seen once. The chain links TRBV4-3 to TRBJ1-2; a weak D match, TRBD1 (6 bases). This TCR was recovered from a male donor in good health and CMV-seropositive. Sequenced: PBMCs. The CDR3 nucleotides are TGCGCCAGCAGCCAAGTCGCAGGGGAGGGGGGCTACACCTTC. Protein product: CASSQVAGEGGYTF.